This T cell receptor (beta chain) originates from a study of technical replicates of blood from a handful of donors. The germline V gene encodes CDR1 LNHDA and CDR2 SQIVND (reference sequence). CDR3 length equals 16 residues. V lost 3 bases and J 4 bases, leaving 16 bases between the germline ends. Sequenced by immunoSEQ multiplex PCR; TCRdb stores in-frame clones only, minus some. The profile shows 15,000 to 17,000 clones, under 90% of them singletons. The chain carries TRBV19 and TRBJ1-5, with D possibly being TRBD1 (6 bases). This receptor was identified in a human donor in good health. The source material was PBMCs. DNA of the CDR3: TGTGCCAGTAGTATCACAGGGACCTCTCCTAATCAGCCCCAGCATTTT. As protein: CASSITGTSPNQPQHF.